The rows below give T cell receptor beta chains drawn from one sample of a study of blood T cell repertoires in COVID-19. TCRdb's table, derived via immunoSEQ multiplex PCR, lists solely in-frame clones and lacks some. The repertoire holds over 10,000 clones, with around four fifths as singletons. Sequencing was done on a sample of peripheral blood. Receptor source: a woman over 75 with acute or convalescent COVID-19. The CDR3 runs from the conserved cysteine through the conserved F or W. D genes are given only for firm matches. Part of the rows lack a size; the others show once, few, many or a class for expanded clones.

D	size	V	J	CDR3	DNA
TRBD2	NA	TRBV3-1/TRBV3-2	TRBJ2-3	CASSSKRGLGTDTQYF	TGTGCCAGCAGCTCAAAGCGGGGCCTAGGCACAGATACGCAGTATTTT
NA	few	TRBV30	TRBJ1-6	CASQTDTPISPLHF	TGTGCCTCTCAAACCGACACGCCAATTTCACCCCTCCACTTT
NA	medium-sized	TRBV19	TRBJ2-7	CASSYRTAPYEQYF	TGTGCCAGTAGTTATCGGACAGCCCCCTACGAGCAGTACTTC
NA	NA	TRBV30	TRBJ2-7	CAWGLLTSYEQYF	TGTGCCTGGGGACTACTCACCTCCTACGAGCAGTACTTC
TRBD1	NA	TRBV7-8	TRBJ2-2	CASSWGTGSGGELFF	TGTGCCAGCAGCTGGGGGACAGGGTCCGGCGGGGAGCTGTTTTTT
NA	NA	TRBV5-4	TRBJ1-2	CASSTRGSYGYTF	TGTGCCAGCAGCACTCGAGGCAGCTATGGCTACACCTTC
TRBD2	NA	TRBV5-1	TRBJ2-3	CASSFLASGGDGTQYF	TGCGCCAGCAGCTTTTTAGCTAGCGGGGGTGATGGTACGCAGTATTTT
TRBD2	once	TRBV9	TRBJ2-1	CASSVEGVGLAGVYNEQFF	TGTGCCAGCAGCGTAGAGGGAGTAGGACTAGCGGGGGTGTACAATGAGCAGTTCTTC
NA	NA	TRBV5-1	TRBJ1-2	CASSLHVSNYGYTF	TGCGCCAGCAGCTTGCACGTCAGTAACTATGGCTACACCTTC
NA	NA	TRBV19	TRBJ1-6	CASSIQGNPSPLHF	TGTGCCAGTAGTATACAGGGGAACCCTTCACCCCTCCACTTT
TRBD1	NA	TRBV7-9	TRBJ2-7	CARPDRVSLEQYF	TGTGCCAGACCGGACAGGGTTTCTTTGGAGCAGTACTTC
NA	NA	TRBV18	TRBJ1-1	CASSPPMKSGTEAFF	TGTGCCAGCTCACCACCGATGAAGTCGGGCACTGAAGCTTTCTTT
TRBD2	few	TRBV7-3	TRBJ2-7	CASSLGLAGIYEQYF	TGTGCCAGCAGCTTGGGACTAGCGGGGATCTACGAGCAGTACTTC
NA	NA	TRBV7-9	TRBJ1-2	CASSLGAQDYGYTF	TGTGCCAGCAGCCTGGGGGCACAGGACTATGGCTACACCTTC
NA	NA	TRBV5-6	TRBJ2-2	CASSSGGRTDTGELFF	TGTGCCAGCAGCTCTGGGGGGAGAACAGACACCGGGGAGCTGTTTTTT
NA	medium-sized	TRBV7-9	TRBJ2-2	CASSLARDDTGELFF	TGTGCCAGCAGCTTAGCCAGGGATGACACCGGGGAGCTGTTTTTT
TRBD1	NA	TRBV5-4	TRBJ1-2	CASSHGTGGDYGYTF	TGTGCCAGCAGCCACGGGACAGGGGGGGACTATGGCTACACCTTC
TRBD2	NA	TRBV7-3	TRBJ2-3	CASSRSGYSGSTDTQYF	TGTGCCAGCAGCCGTTCTGGATATAGCGGGAGCACAGATACGCAGTATTTT
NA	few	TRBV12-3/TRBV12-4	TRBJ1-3	CASSLSENTIYF	TGTGCCAGCAGTTTGAGCGAAAACACCATATATTTT
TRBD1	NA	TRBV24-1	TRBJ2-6	CATSDFRQGAWGANVLTF	TGTGCCACCAGTGATTTCAGACAGGGGGCGTGGGGGGCCAACGTCCTGACTTTC
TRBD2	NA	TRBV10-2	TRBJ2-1	CASRSSGGAYNEQFF	TGCGCCAGCAGATCTAGCGGGGGGGCCTACAATGAGCAGTTCTTC
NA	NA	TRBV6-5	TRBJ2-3	CASRRGSDTQYF	TGTGCCAGCAGAAGGGGATCAGATACGCAGTATTTT
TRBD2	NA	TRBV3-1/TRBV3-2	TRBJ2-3	CASSQLAGGVTDTQYF	TGTGCCAGCAGCCAACTAGCGGGGGGGGTCACAGATACGCAGTATTTT
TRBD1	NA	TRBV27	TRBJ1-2	CASSPTTGGSGYTF	TGTGCCAGCAGTCCGACGACAGGGGGCAGTGGCTACACCTTC
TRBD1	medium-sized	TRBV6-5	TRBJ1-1	CASSYTGQLNTEAFF	TGTGCCAGCAGTTACACGGGACAGTTGAACACTGAAGCTTTCTTT
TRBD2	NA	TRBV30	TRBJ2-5	CAWSLLAGRGETQYF	TGTGCCTGGAGTCTCCTAGCGGGGAGGGGGGAGACCCAGTACTTC
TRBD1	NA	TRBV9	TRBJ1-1	CASSVEGQVNTEAFF	TGTGCCAGCAGCGTAGAAGGACAGGTGAACACTGAAGCTTTCTTT
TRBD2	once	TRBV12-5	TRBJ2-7	CASAPLERGNSYEQYF	TGTGCTAGTGCCCCTCTAGAGCGGGGCAACTCCTACGAGCAGTACTTC
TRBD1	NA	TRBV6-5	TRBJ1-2	CASSSIPGTVDGYTF	TGTGCCAGCAGTTCGATCCCCGGGACAGTGGATGGCTACACCTTC
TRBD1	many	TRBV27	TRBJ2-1	CASSLLSRGLYNEQFF	TGTGCCAGCAGTTTATTGTCCAGGGGGCTTTACAATGAGCAGTTCTTC
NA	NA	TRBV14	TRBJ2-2	CASSQTYGWVGELFF	TGTGCCAGCAGCCAAACGTACGGGTGGGTCGGGGAGCTGTTTTTT
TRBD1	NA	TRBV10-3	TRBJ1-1	CAISETDRGRNTEAFF	TGTGCCATCAGTGAGACCGACAGGGGGCGCAACACTGAAGCTTTCTTT
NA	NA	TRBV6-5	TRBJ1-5	CASSFRGGNQPQHF	TGTGCCAGCAGTTTCAGGGGCGGCAATCAGCCCCAGCATTTT
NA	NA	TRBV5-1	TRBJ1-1	CASSTGNTEAFF	TGCGCCAGCAGTACGGGTAACACTGAAGCTTTCTTT
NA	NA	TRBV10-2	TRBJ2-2	CASKQGTGELFF	TGCGCCAGCAAACAGGGCACCGGGGAGCTGTTTTTT
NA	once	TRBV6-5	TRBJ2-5	CASRDSLNGETQYF	TGTGCCAGCAGGGACAGTCTAAACGGGGAGACCCAGTACTTC
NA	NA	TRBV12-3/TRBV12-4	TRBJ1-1	CASSSLMNTEAFF	TGTGCCAGCAGCTCTCTAATGAACACTGAAGCTTTCTTT
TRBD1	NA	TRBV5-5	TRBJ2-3	CASTRGVQGAADTQYF	TGTGCCAGCACCCGTGGGGTCCAGGGGGCGGCAGATACGCAGTATTTT
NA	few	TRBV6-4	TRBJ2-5	CASSDRGETQYF	TGTGCCAGCAGTGACCGGGGAGAGACCCAGTACTTC
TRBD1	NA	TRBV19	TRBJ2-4	CASSPRQGGKNIQYF	TGTGCCAGTAGTCCCCGACAGGGGGGCAAAAACATTCAGTACTTC
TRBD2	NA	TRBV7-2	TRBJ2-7	CASTPGAGGYEQYF	TGTGCCAGCACCCCAGGGGCGGGGGGTTACGAGCAGTACTTC
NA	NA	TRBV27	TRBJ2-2	CASSLSTGGKTGELFF	TGTGCCAGCAGTTTATCTACGGGGGGCAAGACCGGGGAGCTGTTTTTT
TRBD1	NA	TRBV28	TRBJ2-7	CASSSTRDRKPYEQYF	TGTGCCAGCAGTTCAACTCGGGACAGGAAGCCCTACGAGCAGTACTTC
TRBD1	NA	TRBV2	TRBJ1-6	CASRGERDRMPYNSPLHF	TGTGCCAGCAGGGGGGAGCGGGACAGGATGCCCTATAATTCACCCCTCCACTTT
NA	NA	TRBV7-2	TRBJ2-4	CASSLSGKNIQYF	TGTGCCAGCAGCTTATCAGGGAAAAACATTCAGTACTTC
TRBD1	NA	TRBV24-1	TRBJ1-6	CATTHRDRIVGCSPLHF	TGTGCCACCACCCACCGGGACAGGATCGTTGGATGTTCACCCCTCCACTTT
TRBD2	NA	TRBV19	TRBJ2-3	CASSTGLAATDTQYF	TGTGCCAGTAGTACGGGACTAGCTGCCACAGATACGCAGTATTTT